Listed below are T cell receptor beta chains from one sample, sequenced in a study of shared clonotypes between healthy human individuals. Assay: immunoSEQ multiplex PCR; the TCRdb copy retains only in-frame clones and omits some. The data show a few million clones, less than 95% seen once. The sample comprised naive CD4+ T cells from PBMCs. The receptors derive from a man between 18 and 29 years old in good health. Some clones in this sample may be carry-over from other donors' samples. Both conserved end residues are part of each CDR3. D genes are given only for firm matches. Some rows mark clone size as missing; the rest say once, few, many or name a class of expanded clone.

TRBD1 TRBJ1-1 TRBV5-6 . TGTGCCAGCAGTGAAAGGCCGGGACAGGGTGAAGCTTTCTTT CASSERPGQGEAFF
. TRBJ1-4 TRBV6-6 . TGTGCCAGCAGTTACCCGGGAACTAATGAAAAACTGTTTTTT CASSYPGTNEKLFF
TRBD2 TRBJ2-1 TRBV14 once TGTGCCAGCAGCAAAGACCCTAGCGGAATAAAGAATGAGCAGTTCTTC CASSKDPSGIKNEQFF
. TRBJ1-1 TRBV15 . TGTGCCACCAGCAGAGGGGGACGGCCCGAAGCTTTCTTT CATSRGGRPEAFF
. TRBJ2-1 TRBV6-6 once TGTGCCAGCAGTTATCGGGGGAGCTCCTACAATGAGCAGTTCTTC CASSYRGSSYNEQFF
TRBD1 TRBJ2-1 TRBV12-5 . TGTGCTAGTGGAACGACAGGGTACAATGAGCAGTTCTTC CASGTTGYNEQFF
. TRBJ1-2 TRBV5-1 once TGCGCCAGCAGCTTGGCCGAGGGGGGGCTTGGCTACACCTTC CASSLAEGGLGYTF
. TRBJ2-1 TRBV29-1 . TGCAGCGTTGAGGGACATCGGGACAACCCCTACAATGAGCAGTTCTTC CSVEGHRDNPYNEQFF
TRBD1 TRBJ1-4 TRBV11-2 . TGTGCCAGCAGTCGTCGACAGGGGGAGGCAAAACTGTTTTTT CASSRRQGEAKLFF
. TRBJ2-1 TRBV5-8 once TGTGCCAGCCACGAGAGCGGACTGGGGGGAAATGAGCAGTTCTTC CASHESGLGGNEQFF
TRBD1 TRBJ2-1 TRBV6-1 . TGTGCCAGCAGTGAATTGAGGGGCAGGGGGTTACTAACAGCCTACAATGAGCAGTTCTTC CASSELRGRGLLTAYNEQFF
. TRBJ2-3 TRBV25-1 . TGTGCCAGCAGTGAATTAACTGGCACAGATACGCAGTATTTT CASSELTGTDTQYF
. TRBJ2-7 TRBV11-2 . TGTGCCAGCAGCTTAGTTATGAGAGTCTGGGAGCAGTACTTC CASSLVMRVWEQYF
TRBD1 TRBJ2-7 TRBV2 . TGTGCCAGCAGACGACAGGGAGTAGGATACGAGCAGTACTTC CASRRQGVGYEQYF
TRBD2 TRBJ2-2 TRBV14 . TGTGCCAGCAGCCGGAGTAGCGGGGTGAACACCGGGGAGCTGTTTTTT CASSRSSGVNTGELFF
TRBD1 TRBJ2-7 TRBV5-1 . TGCGCCAGCAGTCCACAGGGGCAATCCTACGAGCAGTACTTC CASSPQGQSYEQYF
. TRBJ2-5 TRBV5-4 . TGTGCCAGCAGCATCCGGGGCAGGGAGACCCAGTACTTC CASSIRGRETQYF
. TRBJ1-5 TRBV6-5 . TGTGCCAGCAGTTACTCTAATAGCAATCAGCCCCAGCATTTT CASSYSNSNQPQHF
. TRBJ1-2 TRBV6-1 once TGTGCCAGCAGGGGGGCTATGAAAGGCTACACCTTC CASRGAMKGYTF
. TRBJ1-2 TRBV6-6 . TGTGCCAGCAGATTAATCAGGGCCGTAGGCTACACCTTC CASRLIRAVGYTF
. TRBJ2-3 TRBV4-3 . TGCGCCAGCAGCCAAGATCTTGGCCGGGCAGATACGCAGTATTTT CASSQDLGRADTQYF
TRBD1 TRBJ1-5 TRBV15 once TGTGCCACCAGCAGCAGAGGCTACGGTGAGGACAGGGAACAGCCCCAGCATTTT CATSSRGYGEDREQPQHF
TRBD1 TRBJ2-7 TRBV6-4 . TGTGCCAGCAGTCTTGGACAGGGCTACGAGCAGTACTTC CASSLGQGYEQYF
. TRBJ2-2 TRBV2 . TGTGCCAGCAGTGCAACGCGAGTCACCGGGGAGCTGTTTTTT CASSATRVTGELFF
TRBD1 TRBJ2-7 TRBV28 . TGTGCCAGCAGTTTGGGACAGGGTTCCTACGAGCAGTACTTC CASSLGQGSYEQYF
. TRBJ1-6 TRBV6-5 . TGTGCCAGCAGTTACTCGAAGGATTCACCCCTCCACTTT CASSYSKDSPLHF
TRBD1 TRBJ2-5 TRBV6-1 . TGTGCCAGCAACAGGGGTGGGGAGACCCAGTACTTC CASNRGGETQYF
. TRBJ2-5 TRBV6-1 . TGTGCCAGCAGTGGCCAAGAGACCCAGTACTTC CASSGQETQYF
. TRBJ1-1 TRBV5-8 . TGTGCCAGCAGCTTGAGAGGGGCTAATAGTGAAGCTTTCTTT CASSLRGANSEAFF
. TRBJ1-1 TRBV2 . TGTGCCAGCAGTGAAGTCAGATTTGGAGAAGCTTTCTTT CASSEVRFGEAFF
TRBD1 TRBJ1-5 TRBV5-8 . TGTGCCAGCAGCTTGGGGGACAGGGTAAATCAGCCCCAGCATTTT CASSLGDRVNQPQHF